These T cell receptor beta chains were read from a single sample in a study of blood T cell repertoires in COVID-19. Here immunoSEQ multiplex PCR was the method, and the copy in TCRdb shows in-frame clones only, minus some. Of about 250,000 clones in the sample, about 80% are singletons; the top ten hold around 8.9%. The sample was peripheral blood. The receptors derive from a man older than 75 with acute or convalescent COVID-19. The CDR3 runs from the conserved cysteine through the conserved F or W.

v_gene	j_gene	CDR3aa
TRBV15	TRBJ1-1	CATSRGRTGSNTEAFF
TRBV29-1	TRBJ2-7	CSVGTGSSYEQYF
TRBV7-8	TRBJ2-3	CASSLGKVQGGGTDTQYF
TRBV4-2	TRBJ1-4	CASSQDVTGEEKLFF
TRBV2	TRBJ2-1	CASSVTRRQFF
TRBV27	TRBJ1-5	CASSSQTGGRQPQHF
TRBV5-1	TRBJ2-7	CASSSGQGPYEQYF
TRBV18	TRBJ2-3	CASSLTSGRADTQYF
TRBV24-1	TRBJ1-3	CATSDGVPSGNTIYF
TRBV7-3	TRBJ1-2	CASSATGGYGYTF
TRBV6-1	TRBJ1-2	CASSEFQGAGGYTF
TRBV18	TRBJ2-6	CASSPGLAGSGANVLTF
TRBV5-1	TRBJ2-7	CASSLAEPNGEQYF
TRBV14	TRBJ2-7	CASSPWTSGPYEQYF
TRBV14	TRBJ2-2	CASSQDRSGRRKGELFF
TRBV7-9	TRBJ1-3	CASSYLMSSGNTIYF
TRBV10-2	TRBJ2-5	CASSVAGAARETQYF
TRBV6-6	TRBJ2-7	CASSPGTGILYEQYF
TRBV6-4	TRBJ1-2	CASSDEFLGGGANYGYTF
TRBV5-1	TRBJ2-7	CASYFGTGPWEQYF
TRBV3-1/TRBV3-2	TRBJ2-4	CASSQGHLGAKNIQYF
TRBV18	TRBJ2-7	CASSPDRPTYEQYF
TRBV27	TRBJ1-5	CASSWGRDQPQHF
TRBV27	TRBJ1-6	CASSLSWGPRPLHF
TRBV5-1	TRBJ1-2	CASALTGWDYGYTF
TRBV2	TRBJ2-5	CASRRTGDWETQYF